The rows below give T cell receptor beta chains drawn from one sample of a study of quantifying T cell responses using KT2 cells. TCRdb used MiXCR to reprocess the UMI-ligation and nested PCR reads, holding one entry per CDR3 protein. The data show tens of thousands of distinct CDR3 sequences, around a tenth seen once. Sequencing was done on a sample of PBMCs spiked with cells of the T cell clone KT2. Receptors were obtained from a human donor. Both conserved end residues are part of each CDR3. The D gene is left open where the match is weak. Size values are once, few and many counts, or a class for expanded clones, and some rows have none.

J gene	D gene	V gene	CDR3 length	clone size	CDR3 DNA	CDR3 protein
TRBJ2-3	TRBD1	TRBV7-3	16	many	TGTGCCAGCAGCCAATCTCCACAGGGGTTCGCAGATACGCAGTATTTT	CASSQSPQGFADTQYF
TRBJ2-3	.	TRBV13	17	few	TGTGCCAGCAGCTTAAGGGGGCTAGCGGTGCGCACAGATACGCAGTATTTT	CASSLRGLAVRTDTQYF
TRBJ1-1	.	TRBV6-5	14	few	TGTGCCAGCACCGGGGGACGGTACGACACTGAAGCTTTCTTT	CASTGGRYDTEAFF
TRBJ1-5	.	TRBV20-1	15	few	TGCAGTGCTAGCCCCGGGGCATCGCAATCGCAGCCCCAGCATTTT	CSASPGASQSQPQHF
TRBJ2-3	.	TRBV10-3	15	few	TGTGCCATCAGTGTTCAGGGAGGAACCACAGATACGCAGTATTTT	CAISVQGGTTDTQYF
TRBJ2-7	.	TRBV5-1	14	.	TGCGCCAGCAGCTCGATTCCCAGCTCCTACGAGCAGTACTTC	CASSSIPSSYEQYF
TRBJ2-4	.	TRBV7-8	18	.	TGTGCCAGCAGCCTGAAGAGCGGATACTCGATAGCCAAAAACATTCAGTACTTC	CASSLKSGYSIAKNIQYF
TRBJ2-1	TRBD2	TRBV5-4	15	.	TGTGCCAGCAGCTCCGCGGGACTAGCGGGGGTCGAGCAGTTCTTC	CASSSAGLAGVEQFF
TRBJ1-1	TRBD1	TRBV7-9	14	few	TGTGCCAGCAGCTTATGGGGCAGGGGGGATGAAGCTTTCTTT	CASSLWGRGDEAFF
TRBJ2-1	TRBD2	TRBV5-1	16	.	TGCGCCAGCAGCTTGGCGAGCGGGATCCTTTCAAATGAGCAGTTCTTC	CASSLASGILSNEQFF
TRBJ2-5	.	TRBV6-6	14	.	TGTGCCAGCAGTTACTACCGAAGACAAGAGACCCAGTACTTC	CASSYYRRQETQYF
TRBJ1-1	.	TRBV11-2	14	.	TGTGCCAGCAGCTTAGGGGTTGGAGCAACTGAAGCTTTCTTT	CASSLGVGATEAFF
TRBJ2-1	TRBD1	TRBV30	12	few	TGTGCCTGGAGTACCACAGGGGTTGAGCAGTTCTTC	CAWSTTGVEQFF
TRBJ1-5	.	TRBV28	12	many	TGTGCCAGCAGTTTAGAAACGGGGCCCCAGCATTTT	CASSLETGPQHF
TRBJ2-3	.	TRBV5-4	13	.	TGTGCCAGCGGGCCTCCGGGCACAGATACGCAGTATTTT	CASGPPGTDTQYF
TRBJ1-5	.	TRBV20-1	14	many	TGCAGTGCTAGACAGGGGACGGGGAATCAGCCCCAGCATTTT	CSARQGTGNQPQHF
TRBJ1-3	.	TRBV11-2	18	many	TGTGCCAGCAGCTTAGGAACATACGAGAGGGGCCCTGGAAACACCATATATTTT	CASSLGTYERGPGNTIYF
TRBJ2-1	.	TRBV30	12	many	TGTGCCTGGAGCAGGGGTTACAATGAGCAGTTCTTC	CAWSRGYNEQFF
TRBJ1-2	TRBD1	TRBV11-2	14	few	TGTGCCAGCAGCCGACAGGGGACCAACTATGGCTACACCTTC	CASSRQGTNYGYTF
TRBJ2-3	TRBD2	TRBV5-6	16	.	TGTGCCAGCACCCTTCGGGCTAGCGGGAGTAGGTATACGCAGTATTTT	CASTLRASGSRYTQYF
TRBJ1-6	TRBD1	TRBV2	15	few	TGTGCCAGCAGTGACCGCAGGGGGAGGAATTCACCCCTCCACTTT	CASSDRRGRNSPLHF
TRBJ2-7	.	TRBV4-1	15	many	TGCGCCAGCAGCGGCCGGGTCCTTGATGACTACGAGCAGTACTTC	CASSGRVLDDYEQYF
TRBJ1-6	.	TRBV20-1	12	many	TGCAGTGCTCCACAGGGTTATTCACCCCTCCACTTT	CSAPQGYSPLHF
TRBJ2-7	TRBD1	TRBV28	15	few	TGTGCCAGCGAGGGACAGGAATCCGTTCCTTACGAGCAGTACTTC	CASEGQESVPYEQYF
TRBJ2-7	TRBD2	TRBV4-3	15	.	TGCGCCAGCAGCCAAGATGCGGGAGGCCCCTACGAGCAGTACTTC	CASSQDAGGPYEQYF
TRBJ2-1	.	TRBV24-1	15	many	TGTGCCACCAGTGCCAGGGTAAGCTCCTACAATGAGCAGTTCTTC	CATSARVSSYNEQFF
TRBJ1-4	.	TRBV20-1	14	many	TGCAGTGCTAGCTACAGGGAAGATAATGAAAAACTGTTTTTT	CSASYREDNEKLFF
TRBJ2-7	.	TRBV24-1	14	few	TGTGCCACCAGTGAATCGGGAATCTCCTACGAGCAGTACTTC	CATSESGISYEQYF
TRBJ2-1	TRBD1	TRBV12-3/TRBV12-4	15	few	TGTGCCAGCAGTCACTCCGGGACAGGGGGCCGGGAGCAGTTCTTC	CASSHSGTGGREQFF
TRBJ2-7	.	TRBV20-1	10	few	TGCAGTGCCTTCAAATACGAGCAGTACTTC	CSAFKYEQYF
TRBJ2-3	TRBD2	TRBV20-1	15	.	TGCAGTGCTAGAGTAAGGACTAGCGGGACAGATACGCAGTATTTT	CSARVRTSGTDTQYF
TRBJ1-5	.	TRBV15	15	.	TGTGCCACCAGCAGAGTTACAGGCTTAAATCAGCCCCAGCATTTT	CATSRVTGLNQPQHF
TRBJ1-2	TRBD1	TRBV6-5	15	few	TGTGCCAGCAGTTACTCTCCCAGGGGGTTAGGTGGCTACACCTTC	CASSYSPRGLGGYTF
TRBJ1-1	.	TRBV27	16	.	TGTGCCAGCAGTTGGGCCAGGGGTGGCCTTAGCGCTGAAGCTTTCTTT	CASSWARGGLSAEAFF
TRBJ2-3	.	TRBV12-3/TRBV12-4	13	many	TGTGCCAGCAGTTTCGACACCACAGATACGCAGTATTTT	CASSFDTTDTQYF
TRBJ2-1	TRBD2	TRBV12-5	14	few	TGTGCTAGTGGCCTGGGACTAGCTTCCCATGAGCAGTTCTTC	CASGLGLASHEQFF
TRBJ2-3	TRBD1	TRBV4-1	17	many	TGCGCCAGCAGCCCGGTCCGGGACAGGGAAAAACGAGATACGCAGTATTTT	CASSPVRDREKRDTQYF
TRBJ1-2	.	TRBV6-1	15	.	TGTGCCAGCAGGACATACGTGGGGGGCGGCTATGGCTACACCTTC	CASRTYVGGGYGYTF
TRBJ2-4	.	TRBV3-1	13	.	TGTGCCAGCAGCCCCAAAATCGGGTCAGTGAAGTACTTC	CASSPKIGSVKYF
TRBJ2-5	.	TRBV24-1	15	many	TGTGCCACCAGTGATTTGCGGTCGGGAGAAGAGACCCAGTACTTC	CATSDLRSGEETQYF
TRBJ1-1	.	TRBV7-9	14	few	TGTGCCAGCAGCTTAGAGGGCGGAGGGACTGAAGCTTTCTTT	CASSLEGGGTEAFF
TRBJ2-3	.	TRBV20-1	14	many	TGCAGTGCTAGAGATTTGGACCGCACAGATACGCAGTATTTT	CSARDLDRTDTQYF
TRBJ2-7	TRBD2	TRBV20-1	14	few	TGCAGACCGGGGACTAGCGGGAGTGGTTACGAGCAGTACTTC	CRPGTSGSGYEQYF
TRBJ2-7	.	TRBV7-3	14	.	TGTGCCAGCAGCTTAACGGGGGGGCTCTACGAGCAGTACTTC	CASSLTGGLYEQYF
TRBJ2-5	.	TRBV3-1	14	few	TGTGCCAGCAGCCAAGATCAGTACCGAGAGACCCAGTACTTC	CASSQDQYRETQYF